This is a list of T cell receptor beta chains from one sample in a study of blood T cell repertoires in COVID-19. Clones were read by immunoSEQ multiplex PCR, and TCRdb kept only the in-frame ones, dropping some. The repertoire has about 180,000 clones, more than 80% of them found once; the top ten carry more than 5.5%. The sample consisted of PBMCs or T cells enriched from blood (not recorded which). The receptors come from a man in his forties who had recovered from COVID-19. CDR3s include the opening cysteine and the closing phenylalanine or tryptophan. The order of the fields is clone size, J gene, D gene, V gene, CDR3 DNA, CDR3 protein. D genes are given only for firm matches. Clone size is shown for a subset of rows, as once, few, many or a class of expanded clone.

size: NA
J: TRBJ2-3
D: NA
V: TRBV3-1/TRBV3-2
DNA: TGTGCCAGCAGCCAGGGACTTCCCACAGATACGCAGTATTTT
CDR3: CASSQGLPTDTQYF

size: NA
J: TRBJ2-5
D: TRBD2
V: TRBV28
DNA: TGTGCCAGCAGTATACTAGCGGAGAAAGAGACCCAGTACTTC
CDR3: CASSILAEKETQYF

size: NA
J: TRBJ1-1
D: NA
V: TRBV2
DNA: TGTGCCAGCAAGGGCGGGAAATCTTATAGTGAAGCTTTCTTT
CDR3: CASKGGKSYSEAFF

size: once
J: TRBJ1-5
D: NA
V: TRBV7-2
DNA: TGTGCCAGCAGCTTCAACAGGGATCAGCCCCAGCATTTT
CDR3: CASSFNRDQPQHF

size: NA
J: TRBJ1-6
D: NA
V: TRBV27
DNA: TGTGCCAGCAGTTTATCGTTGACTCCGTATAATTCACCCCTCCACTTT
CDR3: CASSLSLTPYNSPLHF

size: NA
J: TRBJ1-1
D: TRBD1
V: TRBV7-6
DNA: TGTGCCAGCAGCCAGGGGGACAGGGGTTTGAAAACTGAAGCTTTCTTT
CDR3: CASSQGDRGLKTEAFF

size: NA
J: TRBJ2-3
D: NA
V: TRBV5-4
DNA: TGTGCCAGCAGCTTGTCCGGGGTCTTCACAGATACGCAGTATTTT
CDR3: CASSLSGVFTDTQYF

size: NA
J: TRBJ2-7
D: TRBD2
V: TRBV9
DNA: TGTGCCAGCAGCGTAGGAGCGGGGGCATACGAGCAGTACTTC
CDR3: CASSVGAGAYEQYF

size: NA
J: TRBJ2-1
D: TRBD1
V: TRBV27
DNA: TGTGCCAGCACGGGTTCGGGACAGGGGCATTACAATGAGCAGTTCTTC
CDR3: CASTGSGQGHYNEQFF

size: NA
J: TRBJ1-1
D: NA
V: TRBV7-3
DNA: TGTGCCAGCAGCTTAAAACAGGACACTGAAGCTTTCTTT
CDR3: CASSLKQDTEAFF

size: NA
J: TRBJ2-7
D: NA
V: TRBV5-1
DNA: TGCGCCAGCAGCCGCACCGGGATCTCCTACGAGCAGTACTTC
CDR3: CASSRTGISYEQYF

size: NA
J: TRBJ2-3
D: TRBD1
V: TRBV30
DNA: TGTGCCTGGAGTGTGAGACAGGGATCCGCAGATACGCAGTATTTT
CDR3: CAWSVRQGSADTQYF

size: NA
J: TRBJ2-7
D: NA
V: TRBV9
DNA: TGTGCCAGCAGCGTCTGGGACAACGGCGAGCAGTACTTC
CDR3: CASSVWDNGEQYF

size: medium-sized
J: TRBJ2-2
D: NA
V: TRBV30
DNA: TGTGCCTGGAGTGTAGGGGGTAAGGACACCGGGGAGCTGTTTTTT
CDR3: CAWSVGGKDTGELFF

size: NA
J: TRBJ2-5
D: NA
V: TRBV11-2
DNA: TGTGCCAGCAGCTTGGGTACAGGGAAAGGCGAGACCCAGTACTTC
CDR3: CASSLGTGKGETQYF

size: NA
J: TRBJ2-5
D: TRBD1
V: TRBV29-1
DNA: TGCAGCGTAGGAGACAGGGAGACAGAGACCCAGTACTTC
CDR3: CSVGDRETETQYF

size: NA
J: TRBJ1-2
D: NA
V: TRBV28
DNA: TGTGCCAGCAGTGTCACCGGGTCTTCCTATGGCTACACCTTC
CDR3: CASSVTGSSYGYTF

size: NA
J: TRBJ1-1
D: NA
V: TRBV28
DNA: TGTGCCAGCAGTTTATCGGGGGGGATGGGTGAAGCTTTCTTT
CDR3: CASSLSGGMGEAFF

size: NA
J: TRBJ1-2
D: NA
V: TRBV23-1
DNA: TGCGCCAGCAGACCCCCCTCAAGCGGGGCCCTTGGCTACACCTTC
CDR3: CASRPPSSGALGYTF

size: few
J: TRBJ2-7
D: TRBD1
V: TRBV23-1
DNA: TGCGCCAGCAGTACGACGGACAGGGAGCCGCTCGAGCAGTACTTC
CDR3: CASSTTDREPLEQYF

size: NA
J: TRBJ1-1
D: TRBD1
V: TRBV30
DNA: TGTGCCTGGAAATCAGGGGGTAAAGCTTTCTTT
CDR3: CAWKSGGKAFF

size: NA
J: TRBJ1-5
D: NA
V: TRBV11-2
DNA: TGTGCCAGCAGCTCGGACTCCAATGGACGTGAGCCCCAGCATTTT
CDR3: CASSSDSNGREPQHF

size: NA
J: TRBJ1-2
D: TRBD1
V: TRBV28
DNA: TGTGCCAGCAGTTCCGGGACAGTATATGGCTACACCTTC
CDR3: CASSSGTVYGYTF

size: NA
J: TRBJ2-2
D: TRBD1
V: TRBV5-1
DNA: TGCGCCAGCAGGGTGGTTGCAGGGGGCACCGGGGAGCTGTTTTTT
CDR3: CASRVVAGGTGELFF

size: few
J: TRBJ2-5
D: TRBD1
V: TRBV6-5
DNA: TGTGCCAGCAGGGGTGGGACAGGACAAGAGACCCAGTACTTC
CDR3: CASRGGTGQETQYF

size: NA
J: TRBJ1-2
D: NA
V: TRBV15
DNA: TGTGCCACCAGCAGAGAGGGGCCAGGGAACTATGGCTACACCTTC
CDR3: CATSREGPGNYGYTF

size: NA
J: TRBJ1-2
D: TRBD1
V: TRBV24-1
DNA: TGTGCCACCAGTGACCCCGGACAGGGACGCTACACCTTC
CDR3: CATSDPGQGRYTF

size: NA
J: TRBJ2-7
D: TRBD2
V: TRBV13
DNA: TGTGCCAGCAGCTTTATGAGCCTAGCGGGAGGTCGGCACGAGCAGTACTTC
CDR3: CASSFMSLAGGRHEQYF

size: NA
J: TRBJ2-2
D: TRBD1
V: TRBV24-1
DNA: TGTGCCACCAGTGATGCGCGGACAGGGCGGGCCGGGGAGCTGTTTTTT
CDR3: CATSDARTGRAGELFF

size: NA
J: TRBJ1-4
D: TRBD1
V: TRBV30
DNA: TGTGCCTGGAGTGGGGCCGACAGGGGGGAAGAAAAACTGTTTTTT
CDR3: CAWSGADRGEEKLFF

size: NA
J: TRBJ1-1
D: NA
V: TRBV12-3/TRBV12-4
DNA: TGTGCCAGCAGTCGCCTCAGGGACACTGAAGCTTTCTTT
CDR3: CASSRLRDTEAFF

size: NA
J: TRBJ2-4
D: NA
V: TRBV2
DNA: TGTGCCAGCAGTACCAGGGGGGCCCAAAAAAACATTCAGTACTTC
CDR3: CASSTRGAQKNIQYF

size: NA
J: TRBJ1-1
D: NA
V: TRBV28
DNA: TGTGCCAGCACCTCCCCCGGGGAAAACACTGAAGCTTTCTTT
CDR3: CASTSPGENTEAFF

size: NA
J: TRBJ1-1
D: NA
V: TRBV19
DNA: TGTGCCAGTAGTATAGGGACCGGGAGCACTGAAGCTTTCTTT
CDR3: CASSIGTGSTEAFF

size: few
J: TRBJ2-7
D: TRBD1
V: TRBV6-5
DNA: TGTGCCAGCAGTTACCCGCTTGGACAGGGGAACGAGCAGTACTTC
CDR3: CASSYPLGQGNEQYF

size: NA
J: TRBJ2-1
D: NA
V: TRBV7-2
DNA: TGTGCCAGCAGCTTAGAATCCAGCGGATTCTACAATGAGCAGTTCTTC
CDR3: CASSLESSGFYNEQFF

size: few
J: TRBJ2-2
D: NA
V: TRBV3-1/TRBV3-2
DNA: TGTGCCAGCAGCCAGGGGGCAGGCACCGGGGAGCTGTTTTTT
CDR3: CASSQGAGTGELFF

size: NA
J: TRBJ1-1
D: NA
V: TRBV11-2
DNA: TGTGCCAGCACCTCTCAGACAGGGAACACTGAAGCTTTCTTT
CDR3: CASTSQTGNTEAFF

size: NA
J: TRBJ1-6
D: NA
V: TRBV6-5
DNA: TGTGCCAGCAGTTACGGTGCAGGGGAAGGTTCACCCCTCCACTTT
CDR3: CASSYGAGEGSPLHF

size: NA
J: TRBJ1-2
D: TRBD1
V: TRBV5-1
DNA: TGCGCCAGCAGCTCGACCCACCTACAGGGGGGGGTTAACTATGGCTACACCTTC
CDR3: CASSSTHLQGGVNYGYTF

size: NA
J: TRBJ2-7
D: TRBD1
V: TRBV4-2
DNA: TGTGCCAGCAGCCAAGTACAGGGGGACTACGAGCAGTACTTC
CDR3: CASSQVQGDYEQYF

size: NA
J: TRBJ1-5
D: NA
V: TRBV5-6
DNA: TGTGCCAGCAGCTTAGGGGATCAGCCCCAGCATTTT
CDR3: CASSLGDQPQHF

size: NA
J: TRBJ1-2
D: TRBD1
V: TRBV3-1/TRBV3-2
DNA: TGTGCCAGCAGCCAAGAGACAGGGAACTATGGCTACACCTTC
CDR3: CASSQETGNYGYTF

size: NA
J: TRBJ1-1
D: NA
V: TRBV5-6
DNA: TGTGCCAGCAGTGGACGGAGGGTGCTTGAAGCTTTCTTT
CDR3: CASSGRRVLEAFF

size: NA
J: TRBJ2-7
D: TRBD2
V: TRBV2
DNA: TGTGCCAGCAGTGAAAGACTAGCGGCATACGAGCAGTACTTC
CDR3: CASSERLAAYEQYF

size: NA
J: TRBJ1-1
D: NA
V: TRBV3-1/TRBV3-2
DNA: TGTGCCAGCAGCCAAAGGAGCTGGGACACTGAAGCTTTCTTT
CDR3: CASSQRSWDTEAFF

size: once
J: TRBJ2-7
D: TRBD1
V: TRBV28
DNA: TGTGCCAGCAGTTTTCCGACCAGGGGACAGGGGGCATCCTACGAGCAGTACTTC
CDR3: CASSFPTRGQGASYEQYF

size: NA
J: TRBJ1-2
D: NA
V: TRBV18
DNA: TGTGCCAGCTCACCACCGAAGCCAGGGACTAACTATGGCTACACCTTC
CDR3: CASSPPKPGTNYGYTF

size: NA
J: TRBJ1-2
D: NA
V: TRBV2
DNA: TGTGCCAGCAGTGAGTCAACAACAGGGACCTATGGCTACACCTTC
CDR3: CASSESTTGTYGYTF

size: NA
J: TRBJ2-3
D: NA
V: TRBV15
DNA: TGTGCCACCAGCAGATTCCCTGAGGGAGCTAGCACAGATACGCAGTATTTT
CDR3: CATSRFPEGASTDTQYF

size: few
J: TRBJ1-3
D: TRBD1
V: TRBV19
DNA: TGTGCCAGCGTTGGACAGGCCAACACCATATATTTT
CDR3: CASVGQANTIYF